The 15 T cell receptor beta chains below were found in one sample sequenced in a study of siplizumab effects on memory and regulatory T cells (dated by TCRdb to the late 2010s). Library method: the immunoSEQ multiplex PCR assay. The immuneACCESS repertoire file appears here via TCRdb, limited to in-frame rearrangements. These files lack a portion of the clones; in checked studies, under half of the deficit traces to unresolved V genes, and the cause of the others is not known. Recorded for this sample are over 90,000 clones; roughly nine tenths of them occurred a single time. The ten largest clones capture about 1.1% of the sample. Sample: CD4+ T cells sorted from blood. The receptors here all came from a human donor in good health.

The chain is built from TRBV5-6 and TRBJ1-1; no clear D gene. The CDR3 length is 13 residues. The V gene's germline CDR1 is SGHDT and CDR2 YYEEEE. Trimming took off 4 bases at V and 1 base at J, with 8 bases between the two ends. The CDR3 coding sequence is TGTGCCAGCAGCGACACAAGGAACACTGAAGCTTTCTTT. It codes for CASSDTRNTEAFF.

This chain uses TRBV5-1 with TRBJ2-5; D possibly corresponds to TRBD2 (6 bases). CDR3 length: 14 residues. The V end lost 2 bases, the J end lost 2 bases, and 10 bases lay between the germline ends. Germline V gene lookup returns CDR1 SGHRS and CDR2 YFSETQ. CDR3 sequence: CASSFSSGQETQYF. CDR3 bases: TGCGCCAGCAGCTTCAGTAGCGGACAAGAGACCCAGTACTTC.

The CDR3 reads CASSLTDELWLDTQYF. DNA for the CDR3: TGTGCCAGCAGCTTGACGGACGAATTGTGGTTAGATACGCAGTATTTT. The chain employs TRBV5-5 and TRBJ2-3; D gene unclear. V was trimmed by 1 base and J by 5 bases, leaving 17 bases between them. Germline V gene data show CDR1 as SGHKS and CDR2 as YYEKEE (reference sequence). CDR3 length equals 16 residues.

The CDR3 DNA reads as TGTGCCAGCAGTGGACAGTCTGGGGCCAACGTCCTGACTTTC. Its protein is CASSGQSGANVLTF. The chain employs TRBV6-1 and TRBJ2-6, with a tentative D call TRBD1 (5 bases). Germline CDR1 reads MNHNS; CDR2 reads SASEGT. The V end was cut by 4 bases, the J end by 1 base, with 5 bases between. This CDR3 contains 14 residues.

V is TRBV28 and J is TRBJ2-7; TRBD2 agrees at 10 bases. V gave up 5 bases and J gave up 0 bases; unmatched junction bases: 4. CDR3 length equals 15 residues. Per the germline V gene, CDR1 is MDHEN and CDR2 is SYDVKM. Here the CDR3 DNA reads TGTGCCAGCAGTATAAGCGGGAGGGCCTCCTACGAGCAGTACTTC. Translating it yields CASSISGRASYEQYF.

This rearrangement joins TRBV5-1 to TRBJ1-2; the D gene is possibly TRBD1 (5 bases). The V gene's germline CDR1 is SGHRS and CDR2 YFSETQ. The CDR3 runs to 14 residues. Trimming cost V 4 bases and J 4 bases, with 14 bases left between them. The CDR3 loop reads CASSASQGPYGYTF. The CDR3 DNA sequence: TGCGCCAGCAGCGCAAGCCAGGGACCCTATGGCTACACCTTC.

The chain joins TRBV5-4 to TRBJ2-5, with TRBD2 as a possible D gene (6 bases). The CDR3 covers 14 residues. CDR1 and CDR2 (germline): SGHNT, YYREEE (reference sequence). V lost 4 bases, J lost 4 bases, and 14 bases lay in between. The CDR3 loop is CASSAGSPRETQYF. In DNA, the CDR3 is TGTGCCAGCAGCGCCGGGAGTCCGAGAGAGACCCAGTACTTC.

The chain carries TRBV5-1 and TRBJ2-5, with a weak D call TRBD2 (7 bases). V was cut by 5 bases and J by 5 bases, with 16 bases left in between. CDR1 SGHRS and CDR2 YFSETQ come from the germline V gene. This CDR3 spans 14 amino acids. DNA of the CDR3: TGCGCCAGCAGTATGGGGGGGGGCCCGGAGACCCAGTACTTC. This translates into CASSMGGGPETQYF.

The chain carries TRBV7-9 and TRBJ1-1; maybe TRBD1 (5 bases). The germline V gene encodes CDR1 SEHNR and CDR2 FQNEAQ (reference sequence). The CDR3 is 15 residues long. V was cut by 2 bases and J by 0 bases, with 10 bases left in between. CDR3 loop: CASSLIRAVNTEAFF. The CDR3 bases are TGTGCCAGCAGCTTAATCAGGGCCGTGAACACTGAAGCTTTCTTT.

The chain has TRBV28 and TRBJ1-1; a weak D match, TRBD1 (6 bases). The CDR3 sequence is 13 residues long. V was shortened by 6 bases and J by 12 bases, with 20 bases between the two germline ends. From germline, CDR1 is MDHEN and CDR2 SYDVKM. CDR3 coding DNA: TGTGCCAGCAGCTCTGGGGGCGGCAGCCAAACTTTCTTT. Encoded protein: CASSSGGGSQTFF.

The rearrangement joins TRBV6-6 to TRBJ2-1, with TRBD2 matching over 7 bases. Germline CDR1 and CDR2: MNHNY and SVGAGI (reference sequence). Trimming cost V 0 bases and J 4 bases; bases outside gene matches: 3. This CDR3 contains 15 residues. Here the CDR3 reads CASSYSAGRYNEQFF. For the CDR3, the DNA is TGTGCCAGCAGTTACTCAGCGGGACGGTACAATGAGCAGTTCTTC.

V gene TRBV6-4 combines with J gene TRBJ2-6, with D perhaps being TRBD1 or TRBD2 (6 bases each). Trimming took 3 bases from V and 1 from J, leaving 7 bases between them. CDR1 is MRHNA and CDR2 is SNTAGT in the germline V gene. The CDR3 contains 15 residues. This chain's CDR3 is CASSEGGSGANVLTF. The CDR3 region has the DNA TGTGCCAGCAGTGAAGGGGGGTCTGGGGCCAACGTCCTGACTTTC.

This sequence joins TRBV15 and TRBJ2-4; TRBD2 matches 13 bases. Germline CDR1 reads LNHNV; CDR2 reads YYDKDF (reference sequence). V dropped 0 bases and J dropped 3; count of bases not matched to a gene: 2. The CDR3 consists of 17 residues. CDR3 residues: CATSREGTSGNKNIQYF. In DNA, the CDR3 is TGTGCCACCAGCAGAGAAGGGACTAGCGGGAACAAAAACATTCAGTACTTC.

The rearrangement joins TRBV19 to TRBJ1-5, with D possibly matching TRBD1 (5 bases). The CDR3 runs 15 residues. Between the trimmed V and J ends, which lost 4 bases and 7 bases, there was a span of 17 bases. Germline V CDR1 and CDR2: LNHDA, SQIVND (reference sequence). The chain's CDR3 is CASSTRTQRRQPQHF. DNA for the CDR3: TGTGCCAGTAGTACCCGGACACAACGGCGACAGCCCCAGCATTTT. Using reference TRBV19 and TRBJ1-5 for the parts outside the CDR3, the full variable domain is DGGITQSPKYLFRKEGQNVTLSCEQNLNHDAMYWYRQDPGQGLRLIYYSQIVNDFQKGDIAEGYSVSREKKESFPLTVTSAQKNPTAFYLCASSTRTQRRQPQHFGDGTRLSIL.

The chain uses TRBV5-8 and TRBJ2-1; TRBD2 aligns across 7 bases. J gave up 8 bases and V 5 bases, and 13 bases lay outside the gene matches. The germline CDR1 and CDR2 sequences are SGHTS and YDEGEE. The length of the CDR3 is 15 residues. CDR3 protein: CASRPLADPWYEQFF. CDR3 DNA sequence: TGTGCCAGCAGACCGCTAGCGGACCCCTGGTATGAGCAGTTCTTC.